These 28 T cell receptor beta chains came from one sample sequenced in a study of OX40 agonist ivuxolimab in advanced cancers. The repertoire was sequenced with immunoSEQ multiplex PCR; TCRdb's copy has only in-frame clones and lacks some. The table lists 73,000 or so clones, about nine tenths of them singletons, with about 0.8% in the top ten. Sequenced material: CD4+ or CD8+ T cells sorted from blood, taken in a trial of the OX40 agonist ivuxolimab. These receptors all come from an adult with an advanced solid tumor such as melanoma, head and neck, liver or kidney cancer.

This chain's CDR3 is CASSATGGAHNEQFF. In DNA, the CDR3 is TGCGCCAGCAGCGCCACGGGGGGGGCCCACAATGAGCAGTTCTTC. This chain joins TRBV5-1 and TRBJ2-1; 8 positions match TRBD2. The germline V gene has CDR1 SGHRS and CDR2 YFSETQ. V gave up 4 bases and J gave up 5 bases; unmatched junction bases: 8. The CDR3 loop spans 15 amino acids.

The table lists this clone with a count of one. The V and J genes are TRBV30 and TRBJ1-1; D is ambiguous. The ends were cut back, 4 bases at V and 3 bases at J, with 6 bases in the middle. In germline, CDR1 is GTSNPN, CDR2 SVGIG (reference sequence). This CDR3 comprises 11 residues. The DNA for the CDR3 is TGTGCCTGGAAAAGAGACACTGAAGCTTTCTTT. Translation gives CAWKRDTEAFF.

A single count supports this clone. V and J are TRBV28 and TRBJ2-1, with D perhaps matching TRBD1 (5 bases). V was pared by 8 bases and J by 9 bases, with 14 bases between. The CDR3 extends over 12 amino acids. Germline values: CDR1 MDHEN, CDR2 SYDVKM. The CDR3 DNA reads TGTGCCAGCCTCCGCAGGGTGGGTGAGCAGTTCTTC. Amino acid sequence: CASLRRVGEQFF.

The CDR3 loop is CASSDRVGNSPLHF. The DNA of the CDR3 is TGTGCCAGCAGTGACAGGGTGGGTAATTCACCCCTCCACTTT. This chain uses TRBV2 with TRBJ1-6; tentatively, D is TRBD1 (5 bases). V was shortened by 3 bases and J by 6 bases, with 9 bases between the two germline ends. The germline gives CDR1 SNHLY, CDR2 FYNNEI. The CDR3 has 14 residues.

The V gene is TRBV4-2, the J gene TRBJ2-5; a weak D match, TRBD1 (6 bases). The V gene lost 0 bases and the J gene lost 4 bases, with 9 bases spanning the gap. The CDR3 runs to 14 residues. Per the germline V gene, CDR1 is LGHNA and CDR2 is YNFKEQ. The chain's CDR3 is CASSQEGGRETQYF. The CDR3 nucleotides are TGTGCCAGCAGCCAAGAAGGGGGAAGAGAGACCCAGTACTTC.

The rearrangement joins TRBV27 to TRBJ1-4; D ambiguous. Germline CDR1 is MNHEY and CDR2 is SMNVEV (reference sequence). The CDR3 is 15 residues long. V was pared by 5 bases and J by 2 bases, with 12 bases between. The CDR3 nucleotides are TGTGCCAGCAGTCGTCATGGAGGGACTAATGAAAAACTGTTTTTT. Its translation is CASSRHGGTNEKLFF. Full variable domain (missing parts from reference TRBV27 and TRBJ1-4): EAQVTQNPRYLITVTGKKLTVTCSQNMNHEYMSWYRQDPGLGLRQIYYSMNVEVTDKGDVPEGYKVSRKEKRNFPLILESPSPNQTSLYFCASSRHGGTNEKLFFGSGTQLSVL.

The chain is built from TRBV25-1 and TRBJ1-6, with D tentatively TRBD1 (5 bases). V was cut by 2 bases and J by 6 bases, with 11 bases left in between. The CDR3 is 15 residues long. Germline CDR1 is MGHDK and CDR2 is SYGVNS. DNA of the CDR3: TGTGCCAGCAGTGAAGTGACCGGGACTAATTCACCCCTCCACTTT. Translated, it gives CASSEVTGTNSPLHF. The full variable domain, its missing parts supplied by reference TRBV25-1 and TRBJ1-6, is EADIYQTPRYLVIGTGKKITLECSQTMGHDKMYWYQQDPGMELHLIHYSYGVNSTEKGDLSSESTVSRIRTEHFPLTLESARPSHTSQYLCASSEVTGTNSPLHFGNGTRLTVT.

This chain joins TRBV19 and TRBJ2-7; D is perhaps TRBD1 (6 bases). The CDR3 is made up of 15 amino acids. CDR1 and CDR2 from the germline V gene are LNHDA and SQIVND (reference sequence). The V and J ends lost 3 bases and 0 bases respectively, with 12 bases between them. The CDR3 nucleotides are TGTGCCAGTAGTATGGCCAGGGGAGCCTCCTACGAGCAGTACTTC. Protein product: CASSMARGASYEQYF.

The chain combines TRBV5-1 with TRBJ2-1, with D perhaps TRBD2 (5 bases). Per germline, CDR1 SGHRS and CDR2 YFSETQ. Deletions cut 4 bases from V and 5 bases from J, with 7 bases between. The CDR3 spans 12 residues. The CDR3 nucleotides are TGCGCCAGCAGCCCGGGGAACAATGAGCAGTTCTTC. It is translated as CASSPGNNEQFF.

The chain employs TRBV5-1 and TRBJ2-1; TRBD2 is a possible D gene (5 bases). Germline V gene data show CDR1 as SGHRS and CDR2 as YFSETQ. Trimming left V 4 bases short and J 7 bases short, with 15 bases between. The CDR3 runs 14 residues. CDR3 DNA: TGCGCCAGCAGCCGTGGGTCGCCGGGGAATGAGCAGTTCTTC. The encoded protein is CASSRGSPGNEQFF.

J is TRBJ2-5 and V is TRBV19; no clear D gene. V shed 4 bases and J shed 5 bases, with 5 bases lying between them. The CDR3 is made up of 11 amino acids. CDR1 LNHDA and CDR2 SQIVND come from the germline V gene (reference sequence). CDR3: CASSTAETQYF. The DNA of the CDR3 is TGTGCCAGTAGTACGGCGGAGACCCAGTACTTC.

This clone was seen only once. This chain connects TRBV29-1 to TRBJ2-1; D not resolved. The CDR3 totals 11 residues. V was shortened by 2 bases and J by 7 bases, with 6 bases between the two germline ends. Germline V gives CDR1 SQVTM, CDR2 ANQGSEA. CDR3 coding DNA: TGCAGCGTTGAAAGGATTAATGAGCAGTTCTTC. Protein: CSVERINEQFF.

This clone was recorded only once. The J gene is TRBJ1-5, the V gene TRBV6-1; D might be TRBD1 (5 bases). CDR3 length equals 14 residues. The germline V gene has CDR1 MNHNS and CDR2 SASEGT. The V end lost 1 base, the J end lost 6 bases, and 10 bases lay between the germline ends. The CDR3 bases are TGTGCCAGCAGTGAAGGGGGGATCGGTCAGCCCCAGCATTTT. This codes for CASSEGGIGQPQHF.

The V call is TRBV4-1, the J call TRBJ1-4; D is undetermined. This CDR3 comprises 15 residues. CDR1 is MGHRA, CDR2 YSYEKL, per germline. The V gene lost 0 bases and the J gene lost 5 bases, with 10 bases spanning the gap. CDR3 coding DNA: TGCGCCAGCAGCCAAGAGTCACAGAAGAATGAAAAACTGTTTTTT. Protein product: CASSQESQKNEKLFF.

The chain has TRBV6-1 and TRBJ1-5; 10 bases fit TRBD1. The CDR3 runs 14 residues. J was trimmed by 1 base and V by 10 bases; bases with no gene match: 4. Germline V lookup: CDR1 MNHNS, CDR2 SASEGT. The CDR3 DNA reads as TGTGCCATCCGGACAGGGGGGAGCAATCAGCCCCAGCATTTT. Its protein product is CAIRTGGSNQPQHF.

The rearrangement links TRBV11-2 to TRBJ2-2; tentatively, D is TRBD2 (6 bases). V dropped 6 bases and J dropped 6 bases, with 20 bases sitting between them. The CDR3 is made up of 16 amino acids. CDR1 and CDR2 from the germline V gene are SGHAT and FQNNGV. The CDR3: CASSHKGLLQAGELFF. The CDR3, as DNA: TGTGCCAGCAGTCACAAGGGACTTCTTCAGGCCGGGGAGCTGTTTTTT.

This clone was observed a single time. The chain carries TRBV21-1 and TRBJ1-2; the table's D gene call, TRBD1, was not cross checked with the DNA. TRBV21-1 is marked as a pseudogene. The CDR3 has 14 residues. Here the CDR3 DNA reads TGTGCCAGCAGCTCCCCGGGACAGCACTATGGCTACACCTTC. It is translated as CASSSPGQHYGYTF.

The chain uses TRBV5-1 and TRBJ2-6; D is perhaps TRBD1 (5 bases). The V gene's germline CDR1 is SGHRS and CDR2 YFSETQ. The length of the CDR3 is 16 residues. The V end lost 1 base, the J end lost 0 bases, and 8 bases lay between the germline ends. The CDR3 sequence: CASSLSTASGANVLTF. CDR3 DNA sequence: TGCGCCAGCAGCTTGTCGACAGCCTCTGGGGCCAACGTCCTGACTTTC.

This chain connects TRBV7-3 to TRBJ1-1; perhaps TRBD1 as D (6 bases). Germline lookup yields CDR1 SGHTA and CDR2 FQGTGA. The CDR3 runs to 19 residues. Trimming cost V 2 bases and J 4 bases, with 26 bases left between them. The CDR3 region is CASSLSGQLIGASGTEAFF. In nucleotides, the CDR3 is TGTGCCAGCAGCTTATCGGGACAACTAATCGGGGCCTCCGGCACTGAAGCTTTCTTT.

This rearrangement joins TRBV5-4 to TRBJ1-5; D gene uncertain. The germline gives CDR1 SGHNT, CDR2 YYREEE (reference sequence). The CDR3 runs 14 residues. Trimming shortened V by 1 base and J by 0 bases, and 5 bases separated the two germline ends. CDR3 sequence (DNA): TGTGCCAGCAGCTTGTTGGGTAGCAATCAGCCCCAGCATTTT. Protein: CASSLLGSNQPQHF.

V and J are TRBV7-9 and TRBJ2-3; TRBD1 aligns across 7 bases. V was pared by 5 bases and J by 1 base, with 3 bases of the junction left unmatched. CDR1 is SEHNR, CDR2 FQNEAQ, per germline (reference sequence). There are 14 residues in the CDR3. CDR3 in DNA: TGTGCCAGCAGCCTCGACAGGGGCACAGATACGCAGTATTTT. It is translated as CASSLDRGTDTQYF.

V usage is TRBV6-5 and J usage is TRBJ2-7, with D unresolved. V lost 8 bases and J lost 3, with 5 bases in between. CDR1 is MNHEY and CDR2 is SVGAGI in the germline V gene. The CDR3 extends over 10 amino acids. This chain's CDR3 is CASGDYEQYF. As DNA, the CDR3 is TGTGCCAGCGGGGACTACGAGCAGTACTTC.

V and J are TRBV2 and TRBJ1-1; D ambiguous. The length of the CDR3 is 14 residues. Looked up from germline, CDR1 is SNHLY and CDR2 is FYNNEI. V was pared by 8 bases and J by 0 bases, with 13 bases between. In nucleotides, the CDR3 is TGTGCCAGCTTCTGGACGGAGGTGAACACTGAAGCTTTCTTT. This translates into CASFWTEVNTEAFF. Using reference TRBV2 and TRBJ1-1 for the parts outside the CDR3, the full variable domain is EPEVTQTPSHQVTQMGQEVILRCVPISNHLYFYWYRQILGQKVEFLVSFYNNEISEKSEIFDDQFSVERPDGSNFTLKIRSTKLEDSAMYFCASFWTEVNTEAFFGQGTRLTVV.

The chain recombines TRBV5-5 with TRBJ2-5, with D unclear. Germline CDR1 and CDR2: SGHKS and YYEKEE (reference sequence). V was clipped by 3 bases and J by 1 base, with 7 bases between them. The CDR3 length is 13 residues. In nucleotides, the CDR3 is TGTGCCAGCAGCTCGACGGGCCAAGAGACCCAGTACTTC. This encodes CASSSTGQETQYF.

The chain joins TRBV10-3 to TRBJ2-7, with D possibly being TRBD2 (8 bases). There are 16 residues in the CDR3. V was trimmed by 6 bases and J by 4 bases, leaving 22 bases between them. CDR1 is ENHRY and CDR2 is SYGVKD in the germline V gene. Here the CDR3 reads CAISPGGREGAYEQYF. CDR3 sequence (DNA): TGTGCCATCAGCCCAGGCGGCCGGGAGGGGGCTTACGAGCAGTACTTC.

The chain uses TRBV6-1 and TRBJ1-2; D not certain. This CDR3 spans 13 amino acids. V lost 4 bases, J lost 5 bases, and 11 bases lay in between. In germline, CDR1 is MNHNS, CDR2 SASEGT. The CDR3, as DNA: TGTGCCAGCAGTGTATGGGAGGAATATGGCTACACCTTC. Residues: CASSVWEEYGYTF.

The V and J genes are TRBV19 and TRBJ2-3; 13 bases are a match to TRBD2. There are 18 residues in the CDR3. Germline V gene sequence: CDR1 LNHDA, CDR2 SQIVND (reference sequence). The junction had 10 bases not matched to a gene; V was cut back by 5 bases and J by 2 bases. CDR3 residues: CASSRGVGLAGDTDTQYF. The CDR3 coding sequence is TGTGCCAGTAGTCGGGGCGTAGGACTAGCGGGAGACACAGATACGCAGTATTTT. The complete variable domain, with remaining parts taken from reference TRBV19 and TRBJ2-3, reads DGGITQSPKYLFRKEGQNVTLSCEQNLNHDAMYWYRQDPGQGLRLIYYSQIVNDFQKGDIAEGYSVSREKKESFPLTVTSAQKNPTAFYLCASSRGVGLAGDTDTQYFGPGTRLTVL.

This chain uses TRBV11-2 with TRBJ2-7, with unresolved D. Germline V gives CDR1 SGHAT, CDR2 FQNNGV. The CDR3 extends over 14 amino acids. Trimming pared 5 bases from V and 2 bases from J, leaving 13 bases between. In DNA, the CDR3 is TGTGCCAGCAGCGTTGGGAACAGCGCCTACGAGCAGTACTTC. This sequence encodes CASSVGNSAYEQYF.